This T cell receptor beta chain comes out of a study of blood T cell repertoires in COVID-19. Study context: Some COVID-19 samples were acute and others convalescent; all came from the United States, Italy and Spain. Nucleic acid was either cDNA or gDNA, and it came from T cells, B-cell-depleted T cells, or PBMCs.

Original handling: It was from reference gene primer amplification that nucleated cell counts were estimated. Method: immunoSEQ multiplex PCR; TCRdb's copy keeps in-frame clones and lacks some. From that table come the V and J calls and clone size; the DNA was used to work out D and trimming. The data show 90,000 or so clones, roughly 83% seen once. CDR3 length: 16 residues. With 3 bases clipped from V and 7 bases from J, the junction kept 15 bases outside the gene matches. Germline-derived CDR1 and CDR2 are MDHEN and SYDVKM. The clonotype was recovered from a human donor in a cohort sampled during active COVID-19. This chain uses TRBV28 with TRBJ2-7; TRBD1 matches 7 bases. Sequencing was performed on peripheral blood. The CDR3 reads CASSLPPSTGDGEQYF. The CDR3 DNA reads as TGTGCCAGCAGTTTGCCCCCTAGTACAGGGGATGGGGAGCAGTACTTC.